These 24 T cell receptor beta chains originate from one sample sequenced in a study of T cells in Graves' hyperthyroidism and ophthalmopathy. TCR beta CDR3 regions were amplified from RNA transcripts. First-round RT-PCR with HTBI primers amplified the TCR CDR3 region. TCRdb independently ran MiXCR on the multiplex PCR reads; one entry per CDR3 protein. The table has hundreds of thousands of distinct CDR3 sequences, about 35% seen once; the top ten hold around 30%. Sequencing was carried out using blood. These TCRs come from a woman in her 40s with Graves' hyperthyroidism.

To note about this clonotype: One end of the junction does not line up with germline, which may come from a read error. V is TRBV7-9 and J is TRBJ2-7; TRBD2 matches at 8 bases. CDR3 length equals 16 residues. Germline lookup yields CDR1 SEHNR and CDR2 FQNEAQ (reference sequence). The DNA of the CDR3 is TGCGCCAGCAGCCAAGCAGCGGGGGATAATCCATACGAGCAGTACTTC. Amino acid sequence: CASSQAAGDNPYEQYF.

The chain employs TRBV7-9 and TRBJ2-5; D perhaps matches TRBD1 (6 bases). Germline V lookup: CDR1 SEHNR, CDR2 FQNEAQ (reference sequence). V gave up 5 bases and J gave up 5 bases, with 15 bases separating them. The CDR3 extends over 14 amino acids. CDR3 sequence (DNA): TGTGCCAGCAGCCTTTTTGGACAGCGGGAGACCCAGTACTTC. Protein sequence: CASSLFGQRETQYF.

The chain carries TRBV19 and TRBJ2-6, with 9 nucleotides matching TRBD1. J was trimmed by 2 bases and V by 5 bases; bases with no gene match: 7. The CDR3 runs 17 residues. Germline V CDR1 and CDR2: LNHDA, SQIVND (reference sequence). Written as DNA, the CDR3 is TGTGCCAGTAGTTTCCGGGACAGGGTACCTGGGGCCAACGTCCTGACTTTC. Amino acids: CASSFRDRVPGANVLTF.

In its sample, this clonotype was seen many times. The chain couples TRBV20-1 to TRBJ1-2, with a tentative D call TRBD1 (5 bases). Germline V gene sequence: CDR1 DFQATT, CDR2 SNEGSKA (reference sequence). The V end was cut by 5 bases, the J end by 7 bases, with 20 bases between. There are 14 residues in the CDR3. The CDR3: CSAPSGGKAGGYTF. DNA of the CDR3: TGCAGTGCTCCCTCTGGGGGTAAGGCGGGTGGCTACACCTTC.

This clonotype was counted at least ten times. The CDR3 DNA is TGTGCCAGCTCCCCGTTCGGTTCACCCCTCCACTTT. Protein: CASSPFGSPLHF. The chain links TRBV12-3 or TRBV12-4 to TRBJ1-6; D is uncertain. This CDR3 is built from 12 residues. The germline V and J ends were trimmed by 8 bases and 9 bases, with 11 bases remaining between them.

This clonotype showed up just a few times. The CDR3 DNA reads TGTGCCAGCAGTTCAGGGGGCCGAGGCACTGAAGCTTTCTTT. Protein sequence: CASSSGGRGTEAFF. The chain has TRBV12-3 or TRBV12-4 and TRBJ1-1; 8 bases are shared with TRBD1. The CDR3 is 14 residues long. V lost 4 bases, J lost 4 bases, and 5 bases stayed unmatched.

Concerning this clonotype: At one end the junction does not follow the germline gene, possibly because of a read error. The genes are TRBV6-5 and TRBJ1-4; TRBD1 might be the D (5 bases). This CDR3 spans 15 amino acids. Germline V lookup: CDR1 MNHEY, CDR2 SVGAGI. The CDR3 protein is CAISYQGGTNEKLFF. The CDR3 DNA is TGTGCCATCAGTTACCAGGGTGGGACTAATGAAAAACTGTTTTTT.

The chain recombines TRBV19 with TRBJ1-5, with 9 bases lining up with TRBD1. There are 14 residues in the CDR3. Germline trimming cut 5 bases from V and 7 bases from J; bases unmatched to any gene: 6. Germline values: CDR1 LNHDA, CDR2 SQIVND (reference sequence). CDR3 sequence: CASSSTGGKQPQHF. DNA of the CDR3: TGTGCCAGTAGTTCGACAGGGGGGAAGCAGCCCCAGCATTTT.

This clonotype turned up a few times. The rearrangement links TRBV6-5 to TRBJ2-5; TRBD2 is a possible D gene (6 bases). This CDR3 has 15 amino acids. Per the germline V gene, CDR1 is MNHEY and CDR2 is SVGAGI. Trimming shortened V by 0 bases and J by 5 bases, and 13 bases separated the two germline ends. The CDR3 bases are TGTGCCAGCAGTTACTCGGGCGGGGATGGGGAGACCCAGTACTTC. This codes for CASSYSGGDGETQYF.

About this clonotype itself: A much larger clone sits a single nucleotide away, making a read error possible. The genes are TRBV19 and TRBJ1-2; 11 nucleotides match TRBD1. CDR3 length equals 14 residues. Germline lookup yields CDR1 LNHDA and CDR2 SQIVND (reference sequence). V shed 5 bases, J shed 6 bases, and the junction held 5 bases outside the gene matches. For the CDR3, the DNA is TGTGCCAGTAGTGCGGGACAGGGGGACCATGGCTACACCTTC. It translates to CASSAGQGDHGYTF.

This clonotype was recorded many times. The V call is TRBV12-3 or TRBV12-4, the J call TRBJ1-2, with D possibly being TRBD1 (5 bases). This CDR3 contains 15 residues. V shed 4 bases and J shed 6 bases, with 18 bases lying between them. The CDR3 loop reads CASSYRTVPRDGYTF. The CDR3 region has the DNA TGTGCCAGCAGTTACAGGACGGTCCCGAGGGATGGCTACACCTTC.

This clonotype was observed many times. This chain connects TRBV19 to TRBJ2-2, with unresolved D. Deletions cut 5 bases from V and 4 bases from J, with 5 bases between. Germline assignment: CDR1 LNHDA and CDR2 SQIVND (reference sequence). The CDR3 loop spans 12 amino acids. CDR3 loop: CASSDITGELFF. CDR3 DNA sequence: TGTGCCAGTAGTGATATCACCGGGGAGCTGTTTTTT.

This clonotype was seen at least ten times. J is TRBJ2-5 and V is TRBV24-1; 8 bases match TRBD2. Trimming removed 5 bases from V and 2 bases from J; junction bases left unmatched: 9. The CDR3 length is 16 residues. The germline V gene has CDR1 KGHDR and CDR2 SFDVKD. CDR3 amino acids: CATSGGDSGIQETQYF. The CDR3, as DNA: TGTGCCACCAGTGGGGGTGATAGCGGGATTCAAGAGACCCAGTACTTC.

This clonotype was seen a few times. This chain joins TRBV7-2 and TRBJ1-1, with D possibly TRBD1 on 5 matching bases. CDR3 length: 14 amino acids. Trimming took off 6 bases at V and 2 bases at J, with 13 bases between the two ends. Germline V gene data show CDR1 as SGHTA and CDR2 as FQGNSA. The CDR3 sequence: CASRRGGINTEAFF. CDR3 coding DNA: TGTGCCAGCAGGAGGGGAGGCATAAACACTGAAGCTTTCTTT.

Many counts were recorded for this clonotype. The chain has TRBV9 and TRBJ1-1; 8 bases map to TRBD1. V lost 2 bases to trimming and J lost 1 base; unmatched junction nucleotides: 4. Germline CDR1 is SGDLS and CDR2 is YYNGEE. The CDR3 runs to 15 residues. The CDR3 region is CASSVGGQGNTEAFF. DNA for the CDR3: TGTGCCAGCAGCGTCGGAGGACAGGGGAACACTGAAGCTTTCTTT.

The chain joins TRBV6-1 to TRBJ2-7, with 7 bases lining up with TRBD2. Germline V gene sequence: CDR1 MNHNS, CDR2 SASEGT. Unmatched junction bases numbered 13, after V lost 6 bases and J lost 5 bases. The CDR3 loop spans 15 amino acids. DNA for the CDR3: TGTGCCAGCAGGGGTCAACTGGGGGGGAGAAACGAGCAGTACTTC. Its translation: CASRGQLGGRNEQYF.

The chain recombines TRBV6-5 with TRBJ2-1; the match to TRBD2 covers 7 bases. The trim removed 7 bases at V and 10 bases at J, leaving 7 bases unmatched. The germline CDR1 and CDR2 sequences are MNHEY and SVGAGI. The CDR3 spans 12 residues. DNA of the CDR3: TGTGCCAGCACCCCTAGCGGAAAAGAGCAGTTCTTC. This codes for CASTPSGKEQFF.

This clonotype has at least ten counts. The genes are TRBV7-3 and TRBJ1-1; perhaps TRBD1 as D (5 bases). Per the germline V gene, CDR1 is SGHTA and CDR2 is FQGTGA. The germline V and J ends were trimmed by 5 bases and 6 bases, with 10 bases remaining between them. This CDR3 has 12 residues. The CDR3 loop is CASSHPGAEAFF. Written as DNA, the CDR3 is TGTGCCAGCAGCCATCCGGGGGCTGAAGCTTTCTTT. Using reference TRBV7-3 and TRBJ1-1 for the parts outside the CDR3, the full variable domain is GAGVSQTPSNKVTEKGKYVELRCDPISGHTALYWYRQSLGQGPEFLIYFQGTGAADDSGLPNDRFFAVRPEGSVSTLKIQRTERGDSAVYLCASSHPGAEAFFGQGTRLTVV.

This clonotype was recorded at least ten times. The gene calls are TRBV12-3 or TRBV12-4 and TRBJ1-1; 12 bases line up with TRBD1. Losses at the gene ends were 4 bases for V and 10 bases for J; bases not matched to a gene: 4. CDR3 length: 13 amino acids. The CDR3: CASSSGQGAGAFF. The CDR3 DNA sequence: TGTGCCAGCAGTTCGGGACAGGGGGCAGGAGCTTTCTTT.

Worth noting for this clonotype: The DNA is left out, because the CDR3 cannot be placed on it with certainty; the CDR3 is given as TCRdb lists it. The V call is TRBV5-4, the J call TRBJ2-2. CDR1 is SGHNT and CDR2 is YYREEE in the germline V gene (reference sequence). The CDR3 region is 13 residues in length, termini included. The CDR3: CASSKGTPGSCFF.

This clonotype was counted many times. The gene calls are TRBV2 and TRBJ1-5; no firm D call. Germline CDR1 is SNHLY and CDR2 is FYNNEI. This CDR3 is 12 amino acids long. Trimming pared 5 bases from V and 0 bases from J, leaving 2 bases between. Here the CDR3 reads CASSNSNQPQHF. CDR3 DNA: TGTGCCAGCAGTAATAGCAATCAGCCCCAGCATTTT.

The chain recombines TRBV7-9 with TRBJ1-2; tentative D call: TRBD1 (6 bases). This CDR3 contains 14 residues. Germline CDR1 and CDR2: SEHNR and FQNEAQ (reference sequence). The V end lost 1 base, the J end lost 6 bases, and 12 bases lay between the germline ends. The CDR3 sequence is CASSLGGGNDGYTF. The DNA for the CDR3 is TGTGCCAGCAGCTTAGGAGGGGGGAACGATGGCTACACCTTC.

This sequence joins TRBV7-2 and TRBJ1-2, with D perhaps TRBD1 (5 bases). This CDR3 has 16 residues. Germline values: CDR1 SGHTA, CDR2 FQGNSA. V was pared by 5 bases and J by 6 bases, with 22 bases between. Here the CDR3 DNA reads TGTGCCAGCAGCGTCACAGGTGGTCGTCTCGACGATGGCTACACCTTC. It encodes CASSVTGGRLDDGYTF.

This clonotype came up many times. The J gene is TRBJ2-2, the V gene TRBV6-5; no definite D call. The CDR3 is 11 amino acids. The germline CDR1 and CDR2 sequences are MNHEY and SVGAGI. The V gene lost 6 bases and the J gene lost 6 bases, with 5 bases spanning the gap. This CDR3 reads CASRGSGELFF. The CDR3 nucleotides read TGTGCCAGCAGGGGTTCCGGGGAGCTGTTTTTT.